These 21 T cell receptor beta chains were sequenced from one sample in a study of T cell responses to AZD1222 COVID-19 vaccine. Sequenced by immunoSEQ multiplex PCR; TCRdb stores in-frame clones only, minus some. The data hold fewer than 35,000 clones, with 80% to 95% observed a single time. Sample: peripheral blood, taken on day 0 of AZD1222 vaccination. These receptors came from an adult in good health.

The gene calls are TRBV5-1 and TRBJ1-1; TRBD1 matches at 7 bases. V lost 0 bases to trimming and J lost 3 bases; unmatched junction nucleotides: 8. CDR1 is SGHRS, CDR2 YFSETQ, per germline. CDR3 length: 16 amino acids. The CDR3 DNA sequence: TGCGCCAGCAGCTTGGCTAAGACAGGGACGGACACTGAAGCTTTCTTT. Translation: CASSLAKTGTDTEAFF.

This clone was seen a single time. J is TRBJ1-3 and V is TRBV15; D gene unclear. Germline-derived CDR1 and CDR2 are LNHNV and YYDKDF (reference sequence). V shed 0 bases and J shed 4 bases, with 7 bases lying between them. The CDR3 totals 14 residues. CDR3 in amino acids: CATSREGEGNTIYF. The CDR3 DNA sequence: TGTGCCACCAGCAGAGAGGGTGAGGGAAACACCATATATTTT.

The chain carries TRBV7-8 and TRBJ1-5; tentatively, D is TRBD1 (5 bases). The germline V and J ends were trimmed by 5 bases and 1 base, with 15 bases remaining between them. Germline V gene lookup returns CDR1 SGHVS and CDR2 FQNEAQ. The CDR3 is 16 residues long. The CDR3, as DNA: TGTGCCAGCAGCAAAGCTCGGGGGATCAGCAATCAGCCCCAGCATTTT. Translating gives CASSKARGISNQPQHF.

The J gene is TRBJ1-1, the V gene TRBV21-1; the table names TRBD1, a call not compared with the DNA. TRBV21-1 is flagged as a pseudogene. The CDR3 runs to 18 residues. The CDR3 DNA sequence: TGTGCCAGCAGCAAAGTCCCTGACAGGGAGGAAATGAACACTGAAGCTTTCTTT. Translation gives CASSKVPDREEMNTEAFF.

This chain connects TRBV21-1 to TRBJ2-2; TRBD1 is the table's D call, not checked against the DNA. TRBV21-1 is a recognized pseudogene. This CDR3 contains 17 residues. CDR3 coding DNA: TGTGCCAGCAGCAAACAGACAGGTGGGGAGTACACCGGGGAGCTGTTTTTT. The encoded protein is CASSKQTGGEYTGELFF.

The V gene is TRBV7-2, the J gene TRBJ2-5; 10 bases agree with TRBD1. This CDR3 spans 15 amino acids. The ends lost 4 bases at V and 5 bases at J; junction bases unmatched: 7. Germline CDR1 is SGHTA and CDR2 is FQGNSA. CDR3 nucleotide sequence: TGTGCCAGCAGCTGGGACAGGGGAGTGGGGGAGACCCAGTACTTC. This translates into CASSWDRGVGETQYF.

This clone has only one observation. The rearrangement uses TRBV7-6 and TRBJ1-2; no clear D. Germline V gene sequence: CDR1 SGHVS, CDR2 FNYEAQ. V shed 1 base and J shed 3 bases, with 9 bases lying between them. The CDR3 totals 14 residues. CDR3 DNA sequence: TGTGCCAGCAGCTTAGAACACGGCCACTATGGCTACACCTTC. It yields the protein CASSLEHGHYGYTF.

This chain links TRBV9 with TRBJ2-3, with D perhaps matching TRBD2 (5 bases). Germline CDR1 and CDR2: SGDLS and YYNGEE. CDR3 length: 16 residues. The germline V and J ends were trimmed by 0 bases and 1 base, with 12 bases remaining between them. The CDR3 protein is CASSVGPSSGTDTQYF. CDR3 DNA: TGTGCCAGCAGCGTAGGCCCTAGCTCTGGCACAGATACGCAGTATTTT. The full variable domain, rest sourced from reference TRBV9 and TRBJ2-3, is DSGVTQTPKHLITATGQRVTLRCSPRSGDLSVYWYQQSLDQGLQFLIQYYNGEERAKGNILERFSAQQFPDLHSELNLSSLELGDSALYFCASSVGPSSGTDTQYFGPGTRLTVL.

The V gene is TRBV11-3, the J gene TRBJ2-5, with 8 bases that match TRBD1. Unmatched junction bases numbered 5, after V lost 2 bases and J lost 9 bases. Germline CDR1 SGHNT, CDR2 YENEEA. The CDR3 length is 13 residues. CDR3 loop: CASSLSQGAAQYF. The CDR3, as DNA: TGTGCCAGCAGCTTAAGTCAGGGGGCGGCCCAGTACTTC.

This chain links TRBV5-4 with TRBJ1-4; D call uncertain. The germline V gene has CDR1 SGHNT and CDR2 YYREEE (reference sequence). V was cut by 0 bases and J by 5 bases, with 11 bases left in between. The length of the CDR3 is 15 residues. The CDR3, as DNA: TGTGCCAGCAGCTTGGATACGGGTTCCAATGAAAAACTGTTTTTT. It encodes CASSLDTGSNEKLFF.

The chain recombines TRBV30 with TRBJ1-1; possibly TRBD1 for D (6 bases). V was cut by 6 bases and J by 7 bases, with 21 bases left in between. Germline V CDR1 and CDR2: GTSNPN, SVGIG (reference sequence). The CDR3 has 14 amino acids. CDR3 sequence: CACPGRGAGNEAFF. The CDR3 DNA reads TGTGCCTGTCCTGGAAGGGGGGCGGGGAATGAAGCTTTCTTT.

Regarding this clone: Within the sample, other DNA sequences also encode this same CDR3. This rearrangement joins TRBV3-1 (or the pseudogene TRBV3-2) to TRBJ1-5; D unresolved. Trimming pared 1 base from V and 2 bases from J, leaving 9 bases between. The germline V gene has CDR1 LGHDT and CDR2 YNNKEL (reference sequence). CDR3 length equals 15 residues. The CDR3 sequence: CASSQGRQGNQPQHF. In nucleotides, the CDR3 is TGTGCCAGCAGCCAAGGTCGACAAGGCAATCAGCCCCAGCATTTT.

This clone appeared once. The rearrangement uses TRBV6-1 and TRBJ2-2; 8 bases map to TRBD2. The V and J ends lost 0 bases and 9 bases, in that order; junction bases with no gene match: 6. The germline V gene has CDR1 MNHNS and CDR2 SASEGT. The CDR3 runs 15 residues. This chain's CDR3 is CASSEALSGGRELFF. CDR3 nucleotide sequence: TGTGCCAGCAGTGAAGCGCTCTCGGGGGGGAGGGAGCTGTTTTTT.

The chain joins TRBV15 to TRBJ1-2; TRBD1 agrees at 12 bases. Germline V gene sequence: CDR1 LNHNV, CDR2 YYDKDF (reference sequence). The trim removed 1 base at V and 3 bases at J, leaving 6 bases unmatched. The CDR3 is 17 residues long. For the CDR3, the DNA is TGTGCCACCAGCAGAGGGGGGACAGGGGGCACAGACTATGGCTACACCTTC. Translated, it gives CATSRGGTGGTDYGYTF. Drawing the rest from reference TRBV15 and TRBJ1-2, the complete variable domain is DAMVIQNPRYQVTQFGKPVTLSCSQTLNHNVMYWYQQKSSQAPKLLFHYYDKDFNNEADTPDNFQSRRPNTSFCFLDIRSPGLGDTAMYLCATSRGGTGGTDYGYTFGSGTRLTVV.

About this clone itself: Other DNA sequences in the same sample also yield this CDR3. The rearrangement joins TRBV6-5 to TRBJ2-1, with TRBD1 matching 7 bases. Losses at the gene ends were 7 bases for V and 10 bases for J; bases not matched to a gene: 16. The germline CDR1 and CDR2 sequences are MNHEY and SVGAGI. There are 15 residues in the CDR3. The DNA of the CDR3 is TGTGCCAGCAAACCCCTTGGGGACAGTTTGAAAGAGCAGTTCTTC. Its protein is CASKPLGDSLKEQFF.

The rearrangement uses TRBV5-4 and TRBJ1-4, with a weak D call TRBD1 (5 bases). V was clipped by 4 bases and J by 5 bases, with 15 bases between them. Germline V lookup: CDR1 SGHNT, CDR2 YYREEE (reference sequence). This CDR3 has 15 amino acids. CDR3 sequence reads: CASSRAQGSNEKLFF. CDR3 DNA: TGTGCCAGCAGCAGGGCCCAGGGCAGCAATGAAAAACTGTTTTTT.

This chain links TRBV2 with TRBJ2-1, with D uncertain. Per germline, CDR1 SNHLY and CDR2 FYNNEI. The CDR3 contains 13 residues. V gave up 4 bases and J gave up 0 bases, with 4 bases separating them. CDR3 sequence reads: CASSASSYNEQFF. The CDR3 nucleotides are TGTGCCAGCAGTGCTAGCTCCTACAATGAGCAGTTCTTC.

V and J are TRBV6-5 and TRBJ1-1; 9 bases align to TRBD1. The V and J ends lost 6 bases and 1 base, in that order; junction bases with no gene match: 3. From germline, CDR1 is MNHEY and CDR2 SVGAGI. The CDR3 sequence is 14 residues long. In DNA, the CDR3 is TGTGCCAGCAGACCGGGACAGGGGAACACTGAAGCTTTCTTT. Residues: CASRPGQGNTEAFF.

CDR3 nucleotides: TGTGCCAGCAGCTTGGGACTAGCAAGCACAGATACGCAGTATTTT. Translation gives CASSLGLASTDTQYF. The chain couples TRBV5-6 to TRBJ2-3, with 7 positions matching TRBD2. The CDR3 extends over 15 amino acids. Germline CDR1 and CDR2: SGHDT and YYEEEE. J was trimmed by 0 bases and V by 0 bases; bases with no gene match: 1.

The gene calls are TRBV5-1 and TRBJ2-2; D remains unclear. V was pared by 5 bases and J by 4 bases, with 3 bases between. Germline CDR1 reads SGHRS; CDR2 reads YFSETQ. The CDR3 spans 11 residues. DNA for the CDR3: TGCGCCAGCAGGCTCACCGGGGAGCTGTTTTTT. Translating gives CASRLTGELFF.

The V and J genes are TRBV6-5 and TRBJ1-6; D uncertain. V lost 6 bases and J 6 bases, leaving 12 bases between the germline ends. The length of the CDR3 is 14 residues. The germline CDR1 and CDR2 sequences are MNHEY and SVGAGI. CDR3 residues: CASRGPALNSPLHF. In DNA form, the CDR3 reads TGTGCCAGCAGGGGTCCTGCACTTAATTCACCCCTCCACTTT.